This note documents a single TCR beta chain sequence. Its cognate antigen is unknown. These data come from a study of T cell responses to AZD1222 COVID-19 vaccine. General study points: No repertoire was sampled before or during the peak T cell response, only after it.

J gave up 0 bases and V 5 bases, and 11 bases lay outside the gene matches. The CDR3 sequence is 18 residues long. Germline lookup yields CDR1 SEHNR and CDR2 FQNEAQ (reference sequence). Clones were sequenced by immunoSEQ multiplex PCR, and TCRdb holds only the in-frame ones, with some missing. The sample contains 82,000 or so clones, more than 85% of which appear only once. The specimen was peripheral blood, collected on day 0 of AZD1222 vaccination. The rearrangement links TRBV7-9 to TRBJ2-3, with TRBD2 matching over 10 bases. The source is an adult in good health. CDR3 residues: CASSRAAGGIGSTDTQYF. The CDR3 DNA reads TGTGCCAGCAGCCGGGCAGCGGGGGGGATTGGGAGCACAGATACGCAGTATTTT.